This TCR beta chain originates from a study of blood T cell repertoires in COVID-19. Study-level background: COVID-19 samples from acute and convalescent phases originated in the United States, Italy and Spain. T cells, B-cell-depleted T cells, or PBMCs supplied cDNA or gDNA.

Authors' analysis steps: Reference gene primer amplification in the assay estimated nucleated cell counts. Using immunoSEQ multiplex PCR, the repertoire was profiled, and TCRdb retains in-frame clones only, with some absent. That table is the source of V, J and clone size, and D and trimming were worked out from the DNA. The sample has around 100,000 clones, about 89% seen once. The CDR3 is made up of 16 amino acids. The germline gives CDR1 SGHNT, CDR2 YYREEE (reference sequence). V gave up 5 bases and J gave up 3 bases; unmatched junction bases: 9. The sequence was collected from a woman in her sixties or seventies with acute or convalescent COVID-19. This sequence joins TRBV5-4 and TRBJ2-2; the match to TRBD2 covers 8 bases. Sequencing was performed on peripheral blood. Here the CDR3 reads CASRKREQVYTGELFF. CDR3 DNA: TGTGCCAGCAGAAAGCGGGAGCAGGTTTACACCGGGGAGCTGTTTTTT.